This is a list of T cell receptor beta chains from one sample in a study of T cell responses to AZD1222 COVID-19 vaccine. Produced via immunoSEQ multiplex PCR; TCRdb's table is partial and in-frame only. The sample has some 53,000 clones; about nine tenths are singletons. This sample comprised peripheral blood, obtained 28 days after the second AZD1222 dose. Receptors originate from an adult who received the AZD1222 COVID-19 vaccine. The CDR3 runs from the conserved cysteine through the conserved F or W. D genes are given only for firm matches. Part of the rows lack a size; the others show once, few, many or a class for expanded clones.

V gene	J gene	D gene	clone size	CDR3 DNA	CDR3 protein
TRBV5-8	TRBJ2-5	NA	NA	TGTGCCAGCAGCTTGGAACGTAATCCACAAGAGACCCAGTACTTC	CASSLERNPQETQYF
TRBV4-1	TRBJ2-7	TRBD1	NA	TGCGCCAGCAGCCCCCGGGACAGCACCTACGAGCAGTACTTC	CASSPRDSTYEQYF
TRBV23-1	TRBJ1-3	NA	few	TGCGCCAGCAGTCAATCACAGGGCTCTGGAAACACCATATATTTT	CASSQSQGSGNTIYF
TRBV7-3	TRBJ2-1	TRBD1	few	TGTGCCAGCAGCTGGGGACAGTTAGGTGAGCAGTTCTTC	CASSWGQLGEQFF
TRBV19	TRBJ2-5	TRBD2	NA	TGTGCCAGTAGACCCGGGACTAGCCGTGAGACCCAGTACTTC	CASRPGTSRETQYF
TRBV10-3	TRBJ2-7	TRBD1	NA	TGTGCCATCAGTGAGTCGACAGGGGCAACGACCTCCTACGAGCAGTACTTC	CAISESTGATTSYEQYF
TRBV27	TRBJ2-1	TRBD2	NA	TGTGCCAGCAGCCTTGTGCTCCGGACTAGGAACAATGAGCAGTTCTTC	CASSLVLRTRNNEQFF
TRBV19	TRBJ2-2	NA	NA	TGTGCCAGTAGTATTTCAGGGGACACCGGGGAGCTGTTTTTT	CASSISGDTGELFF
TRBV5-4	TRBJ2-3	TRBD2	NA	TGTGCCAGCAGCCCCTCTAGCGGGAGCCAAGGAGATACGCAGTATTTT	CASSPSSGSQGDTQYF
TRBV4-2	TRBJ1-1	NA	NA	TGTGCCAGCAGCCAAGATTGGTTCCCAGGGGCCACTGAAGCTTTCTTT	CASSQDWFPGATEAFF
TRBV10-3	TRBJ1-1	NA	NA	TGTGCCATCAGTGGATACAGGGAGGGGACTGAAGCTTTCTTT	CAISGYREGTEAFF
TRBV6-6	TRBJ2-7	TRBD2	NA	TGTGCCAGCAGTTACTCTAGGACTAGCTACGAGCAGTACTTC	CASSYSRTSYEQYF
TRBV10-1	TRBJ2-7	TRBD2	NA	TGCGCCAGCACCTTAAGGACTAGCGGTTACGAGCAGTACTTC	CASTLRTSGYEQYF
TRBV5-1	TRBJ2-7	TRBD2	NA	TGCGCCAGCAGCTTGGTTGCTAGCGGGGGGAGCTCCTACGAGCAGTACTTC	CASSLVASGGSSYEQYF
TRBV7-3	TRBJ2-1	TRBD2	NA	TGTGCCAGCAGCTTAGCCGGACTAGCGGGGTACAATGAGCAGTTCTTC	CASSLAGLAGYNEQFF
TRBV4-1	TRBJ2-3	NA	NA	TGCGCCAGCAGCCAAGCGTCAGGGGGGCCTAGCACAGATACGCAGTATTTT	CASSQASGGPSTDTQYF
TRBV28	TRBJ1-2	NA	NA	TGTGCCAGCAGTTTGACAAGCTATGGCTACACCTTC	CASSLTSYGYTF
TRBV28	TRBJ2-5	TRBD2	NA	TGTGCCAGCACAGTAGCGGGCCCAACCCCAACGCAAGAGACCCAGTACTTC	CASTVAGPTPTQETQYF
TRBV30	TRBJ2-5	NA	NA	TGTGCCTGGAGTGTATCGCGGGAGACCCAGTACTTC	CAWSVSRETQYF
TRBV30	TRBJ1-2	NA	once	TGTGCCTGGGGCCTTTGGAATGGCTACACCTTC	CAWGLWNGYTF
TRBV19	TRBJ1-2	NA	NA	TGTGCCAGTAGTATAGATAGCCGAGCTAACTATGGCTACACCTTC	CASSIDSRANYGYTF
TRBV28	TRBJ1-1	NA	NA	TGTGCCAGCAACCCGGGTATCTTGGGAGTAAACACTGAAGCTTTCTTT	CASNPGILGVNTEAFF
TRBV11-3	TRBJ2-7	TRBD2	few	TGTGCCAGCAGCACCGATACTAGCGGGAGCTCCTACGAGCAGTACTTC	CASSTDTSGSSYEQYF
TRBV18	TRBJ2-5	TRBD1	NA	TGTGCCAGCTCTCCCATAGGGGGCCGGGGAGAGACCCAGTACTTC	CASSPIGGRGETQYF
TRBV10-2	TRBJ2-7	NA	NA	TGCGCCAGCAGGGCGGGAACCTACGAGCAGTACTTC	CASRAGTYEQYF
TRBV7-8	TRBJ2-2	NA	NA	TGTGCCAGCAGCTTAGCCTCGGCGTCGGACACCGGGGAGCTGTTTTTT	CASSLASASDTGELFF
TRBV5-1	TRBJ2-7	NA	NA	TGCGCCAGCAGCTTGCAGGGGCCCTCCTACGAGCAGTACTTC	CASSLQGPSYEQYF
TRBV6-6	TRBJ1-4	NA	once	TGTGCCAGCAGTTACGGAGGGACCAGGGATGAAAAACTGTTTTTT	CASSYGGTRDEKLFF
TRBV9	TRBJ1-4	NA	once	TGTGCCAGCAGCGTAGGGGAGAGGGAAAAACTGTTTTTT	CASSVGEREKLFF
TRBV10-3	TRBJ2-7	NA	NA	TGTGCCATCAGGGATCACCAGGGGTCCCACGAGCAGTACTTC	CAIRDHQGSHEQYF
TRBV25-1	TRBJ2-7	NA	NA	TGTGCCAGCAGCGGACTCTATTGGGGCGAGCAGTACTTC	CASSGLYWGEQYF
TRBV27	TRBJ1-2	NA	large	TGTGCCAGCAGTTTGCAGGGTGGTAACTATGGCTACACCTTC	CASSLQGGNYGYTF